This T cell receptor (beta chain) comes out of a study of Ad26.COV2.S vaccination and SARS-CoV-2 variants. Study in general: Donor had been placed in the Ad26.COV2.S arm of the COV1001 trial.

Method: immunoSEQ multiplex PCR; TCRdb's copy keeps in-frame clones and lacks some. This sample carries about 350,000 clones, about 89% of them seen once, and the ten largest clones take about 4.6%. Treatment reported: roughly 20 received Ad26.COV2.S at low or high dose, single or two shots; 5 received placebo; per-sample allocation not given. The samples date from day 63 after the first vaccine or placebo injection. This receptor was obtained from a person between 18 and 65 years old who received the Ad26.COV2.S COVID-19 vaccine or a placebo. The sample in question was peripheral blood, obtained in a trial of Ad26.COV2.S vaccine versus placebo.

The CDR3 region is CASSADRASYEQYF. The CDR3 DNA reads as TGTGCCAGCAGCGCGGACAGGGCCTCCTACGAGCAGTACTTC. This chain joins TRBV7-2 and TRBJ2-7; TRBD1 matches at 8 bases. The CDR3 sequence is 14 residues long. J was trimmed by 0 bases and V by 5 bases; bases with no gene match: 3. In germline, CDR1 is SGHTA, CDR2 FQGNSA.